These 6 T cell receptor beta chains were sequenced from one sample in a study of OX40 agonist ivuxolimab in advanced cancers. TCRdb's table, derived via immunoSEQ multiplex PCR, lists solely in-frame clones and lacks some. The sample shows 65,000 to 95,000 clones, around 80% of them seen only once. This specimen was CD4+ or CD8+ T cells sorted from blood, taken in a trial of the OX40 agonist ivuxolimab. Receptors were obtained from an adult with an advanced solid tumor such as melanoma, head and neck, liver or kidney cancer.

This clone has just a few counts. The same CDR3 also results from other DNA sequences found in this sample. J is TRBJ1-1 and V is TRBV6-1, with D uncertain. The CDR3 has 12 residues. Germline V lookup: CDR1 MNHNS, CDR2 SASEGT. The V and J ends lost 4 bases and 4 bases respectively, with 7 bases between them. CDR3 nucleotide sequence: TGTGCCAGCAGTGTTCTGGGCACTGAAGCTTTCTTT. It yields the protein CASSVLGTEAFF.

V usage is TRBV7-9 and J usage is TRBJ2-3; the match to TRBD2 covers 7 bases. With 5 bases clipped from V and 2 bases from J, the junction kept 7 bases outside the gene matches. The CDR3 is 15 amino acids. Germline loops: CDR1 SEHNR, CDR2 FQNEAQ (reference sequence). CDR3 nucleotide sequence: TGTGCCAGCAGCGATTATAGGGACTACACAGATACGCAGTATTTT. Residues: CASSDYRDYTDTQYF.

This chain links TRBV9 with TRBJ2-7; 10 bases agree with TRBD2. The V segment lost 3 bases and the J segment 2 bases; nucleotides outside the gene matches: 2. The V gene's germline CDR1 is SGDLS and CDR2 YYNGEE. The CDR3 loop spans 14 amino acids. As DNA, the CDR3 is TGTGCCAGCAGCGAGCGGGAGGGCCCCTACGAGCAGTACTTC. Translating it yields CASSEREGPYEQYF.

This clone was detected once. The chain combines TRBV5-6 with TRBJ2-5, with 11 bases fitting TRBD2. Germline V gene data show CDR1 as SGHDT and CDR2 as YYEEEE. The length of the CDR3 is 15 residues. Trimming at V came to 0 bases and at J to 5 bases, leaving 3 bases not matched to a gene. The CDR3 here is CASSLVLAGVETQYF. The DNA of the CDR3 is TGTGCCAGCAGCTTGGTACTAGCGGGAGTGGAGACCCAGTACTTC.

The V gene is TRBV10-3, the J gene TRBJ2-6; no definite D call. This CDR3 is 14 amino acids long. Trimming took off 5 bases at V and 0 bases at J, with 5 bases between the two ends. The germline gives CDR1 ENHRY, CDR2 SYGVKD. The CDR3 region has the DNA TGTGCCATCAGTCCGTACTCTGGGGCCAACGTCCTGACTTTC. Amino acids: CAISPYSGANVLTF.

The chain is built from TRBV29-1 and TRBJ2-5; 8 nucleotides agree with TRBD2. The CDR3 runs 14 residues. In germline, CDR1 is SQVTM, CDR2 ANQGSEA. The V segment lost 3 bases and the J segment 1 base; nucleotides outside the gene matches: 4. Here the CDR3 DNA reads TGCAGCGTTGACGAGCGGGGGCTCCAAGAGACCCAGTACTTC. Its translation: CSVDERGLQETQYF.